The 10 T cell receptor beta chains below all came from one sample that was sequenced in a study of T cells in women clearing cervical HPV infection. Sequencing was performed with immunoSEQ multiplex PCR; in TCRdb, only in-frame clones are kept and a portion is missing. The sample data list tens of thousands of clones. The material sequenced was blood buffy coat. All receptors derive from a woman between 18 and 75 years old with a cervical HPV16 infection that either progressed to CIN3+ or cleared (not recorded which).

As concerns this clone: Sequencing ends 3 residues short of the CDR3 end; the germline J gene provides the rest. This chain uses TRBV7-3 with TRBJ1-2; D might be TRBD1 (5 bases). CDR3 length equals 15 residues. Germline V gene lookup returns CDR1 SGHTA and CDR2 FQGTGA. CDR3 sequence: CASAPSTSGHYDYTF. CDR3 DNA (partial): TGTGCCAGCGCTCCGTCGACTAGCGGACATTACGAC.

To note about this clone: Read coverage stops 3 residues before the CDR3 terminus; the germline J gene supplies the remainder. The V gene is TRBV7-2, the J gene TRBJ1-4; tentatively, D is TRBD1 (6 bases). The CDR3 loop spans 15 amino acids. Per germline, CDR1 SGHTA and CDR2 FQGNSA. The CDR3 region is CASSTGTTMKSPLFF. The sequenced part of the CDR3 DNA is TGTGCCAGCAGCACCGGGACAACCATGAAATCACCA.

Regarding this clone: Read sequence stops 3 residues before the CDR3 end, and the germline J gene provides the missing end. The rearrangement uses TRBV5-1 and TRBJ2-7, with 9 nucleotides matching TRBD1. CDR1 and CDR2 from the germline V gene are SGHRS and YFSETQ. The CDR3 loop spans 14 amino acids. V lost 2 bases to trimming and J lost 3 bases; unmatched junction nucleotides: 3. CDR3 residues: CASSLWDRDYEQYF. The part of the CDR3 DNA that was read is TGCGCCAGCAGCTTATGGGACAGGGACTACGAG.

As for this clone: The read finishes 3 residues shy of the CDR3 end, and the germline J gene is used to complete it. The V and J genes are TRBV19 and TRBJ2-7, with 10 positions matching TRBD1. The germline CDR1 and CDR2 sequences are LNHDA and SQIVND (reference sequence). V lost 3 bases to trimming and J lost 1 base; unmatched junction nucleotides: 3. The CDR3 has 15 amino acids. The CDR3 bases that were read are TGTGCCAGTAGTATCAGGGACAGGGGATCCTACGAG. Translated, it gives CASSIRDRGSYE. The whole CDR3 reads CASSIRDRGSYEQYF.

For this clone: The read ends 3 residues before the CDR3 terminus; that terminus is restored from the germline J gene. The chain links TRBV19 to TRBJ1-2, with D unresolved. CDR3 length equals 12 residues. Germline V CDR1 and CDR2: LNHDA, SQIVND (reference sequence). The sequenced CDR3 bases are TGTGCCAGTAGTAGTCTTGCGGCCGGC. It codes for CASSSLAAG. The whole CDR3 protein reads CASSSLAAGYTF.

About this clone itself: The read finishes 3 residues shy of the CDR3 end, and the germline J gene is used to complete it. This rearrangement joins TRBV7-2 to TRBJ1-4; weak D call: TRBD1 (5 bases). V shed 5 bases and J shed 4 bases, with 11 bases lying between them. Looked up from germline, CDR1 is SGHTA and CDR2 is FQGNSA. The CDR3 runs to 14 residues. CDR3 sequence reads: CASSTRQRNEKLFF. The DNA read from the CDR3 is TGTGCCAGCAGCACCAGACAGCGTAATGAAAAA.

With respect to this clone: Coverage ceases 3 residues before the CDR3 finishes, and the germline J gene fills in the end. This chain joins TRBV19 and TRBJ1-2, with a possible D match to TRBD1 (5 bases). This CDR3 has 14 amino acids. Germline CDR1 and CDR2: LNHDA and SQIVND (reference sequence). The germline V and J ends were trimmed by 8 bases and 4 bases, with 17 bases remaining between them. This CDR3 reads CASGPRESGYGYTF. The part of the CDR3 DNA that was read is TGTGCCAGTGGACCCAGGGAGTCGGGCTATGGC.

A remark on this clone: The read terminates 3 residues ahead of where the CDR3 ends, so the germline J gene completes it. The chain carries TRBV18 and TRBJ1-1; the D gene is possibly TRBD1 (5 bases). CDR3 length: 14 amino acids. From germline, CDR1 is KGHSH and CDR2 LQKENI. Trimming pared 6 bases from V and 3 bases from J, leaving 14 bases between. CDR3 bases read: TGTGCCAGCTCGCAGGGCGGGGAGTACACTGAA. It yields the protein CASSQGGEYTE. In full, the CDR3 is CASSQGGEYTEAFF.

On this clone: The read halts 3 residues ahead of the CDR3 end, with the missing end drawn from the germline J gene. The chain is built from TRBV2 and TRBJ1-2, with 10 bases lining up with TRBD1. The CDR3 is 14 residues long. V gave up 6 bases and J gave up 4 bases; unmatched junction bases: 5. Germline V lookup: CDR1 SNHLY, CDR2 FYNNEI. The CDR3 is CASSGTGDRYGYTF. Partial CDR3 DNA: TGTGCCAGCAGCGGGACAGGGGATCGCTATGGC.

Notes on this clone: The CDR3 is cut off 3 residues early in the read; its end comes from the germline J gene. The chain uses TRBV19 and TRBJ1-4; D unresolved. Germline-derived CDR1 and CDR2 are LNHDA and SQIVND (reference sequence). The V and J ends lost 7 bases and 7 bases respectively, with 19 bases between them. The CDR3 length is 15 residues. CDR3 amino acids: CASNPSWAGREKLFF. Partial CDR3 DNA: TGTGCCAGTAACCCCTCCTGGGCGGGTCGTGAAAAA. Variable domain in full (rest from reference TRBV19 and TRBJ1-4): DGGITQSPKYLFRKEGQNVTLSCEQNLNHDAMYWYRQDPGQGLRLIYYSQIVNDFQKGDIAEGYSVSREKKESFPLTVTSAQKNPTAFYLCASNPSWAGREKLFFGSGTQLSVL.